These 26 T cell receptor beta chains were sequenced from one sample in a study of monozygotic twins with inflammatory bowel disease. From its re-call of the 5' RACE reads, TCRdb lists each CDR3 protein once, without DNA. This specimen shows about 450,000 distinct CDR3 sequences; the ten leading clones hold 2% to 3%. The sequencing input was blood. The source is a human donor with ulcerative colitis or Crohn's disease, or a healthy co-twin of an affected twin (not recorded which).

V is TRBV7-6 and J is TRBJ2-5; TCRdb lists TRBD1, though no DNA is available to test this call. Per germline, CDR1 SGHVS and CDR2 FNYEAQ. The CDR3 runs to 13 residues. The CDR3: CASSSGSFQTQYF.

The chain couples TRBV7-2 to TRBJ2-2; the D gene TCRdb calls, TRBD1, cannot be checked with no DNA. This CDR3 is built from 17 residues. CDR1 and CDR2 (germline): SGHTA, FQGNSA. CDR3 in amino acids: CASSLKIGTGVPGELFF.

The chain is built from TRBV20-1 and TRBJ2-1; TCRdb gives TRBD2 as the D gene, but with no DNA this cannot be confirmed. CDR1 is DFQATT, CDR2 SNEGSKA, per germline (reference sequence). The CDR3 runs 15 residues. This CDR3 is CSARARGGRYNEQFF.

Here the CDR3 reads CSAKKGQVHEQYF. The chain carries TRBV20-1 and TRBJ2-7. Germline CDR1 reads DFQATT; CDR2 reads SNEGSKA (reference sequence). The CDR3 is 13 residues long.

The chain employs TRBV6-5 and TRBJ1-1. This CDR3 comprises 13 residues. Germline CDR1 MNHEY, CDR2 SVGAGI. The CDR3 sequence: CASSYTENTEAFF.

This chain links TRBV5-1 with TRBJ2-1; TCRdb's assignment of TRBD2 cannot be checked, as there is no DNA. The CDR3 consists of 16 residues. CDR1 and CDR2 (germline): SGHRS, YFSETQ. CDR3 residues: CASSSGDYLSYNEQFF.

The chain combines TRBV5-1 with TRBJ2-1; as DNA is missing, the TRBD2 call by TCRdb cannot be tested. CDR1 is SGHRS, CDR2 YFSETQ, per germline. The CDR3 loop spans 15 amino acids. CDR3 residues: CASSMTSGSSYEQFF.

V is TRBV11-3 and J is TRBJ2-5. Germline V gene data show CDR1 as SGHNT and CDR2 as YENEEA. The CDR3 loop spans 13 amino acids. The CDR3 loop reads CASSLGQQETQYF.

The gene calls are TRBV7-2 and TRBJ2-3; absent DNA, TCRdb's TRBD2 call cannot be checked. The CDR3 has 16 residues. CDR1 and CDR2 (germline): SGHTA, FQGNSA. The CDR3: CASSLGGVFATDTQYF.

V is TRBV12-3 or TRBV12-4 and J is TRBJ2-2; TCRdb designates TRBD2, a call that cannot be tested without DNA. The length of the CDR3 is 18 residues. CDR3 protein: CASSPPSPGLLYTGELFF.

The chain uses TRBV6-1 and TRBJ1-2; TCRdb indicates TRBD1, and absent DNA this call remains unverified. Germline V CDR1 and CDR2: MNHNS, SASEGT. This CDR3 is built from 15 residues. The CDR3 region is CASSPEGTGNYGYTF.

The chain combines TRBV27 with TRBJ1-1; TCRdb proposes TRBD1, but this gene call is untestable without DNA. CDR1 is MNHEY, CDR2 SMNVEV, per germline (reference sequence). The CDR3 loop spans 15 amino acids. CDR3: CASRPNDRAGAEAFF.

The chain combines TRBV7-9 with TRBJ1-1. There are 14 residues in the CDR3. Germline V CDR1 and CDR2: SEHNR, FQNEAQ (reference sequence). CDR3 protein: CASSLDDLDTEAFF.

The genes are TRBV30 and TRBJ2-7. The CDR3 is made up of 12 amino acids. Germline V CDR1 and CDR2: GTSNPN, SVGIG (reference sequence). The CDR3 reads CAWSYGSYEQYF.

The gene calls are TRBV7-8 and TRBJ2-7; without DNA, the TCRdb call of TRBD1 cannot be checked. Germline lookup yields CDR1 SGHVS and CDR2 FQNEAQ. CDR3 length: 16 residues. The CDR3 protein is CASSLDGGQGGREQYF. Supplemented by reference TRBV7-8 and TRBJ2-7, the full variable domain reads GAGVSQSPRYKVAKRGQDVALRCDPISGHVSLFWYQQALGQGPEFLTYFQNEAQLDKSGLPSDRFFAERPEGSVSTLKIQRTQQEDSAVYLCASSLDGGQGGREQYFGPGTRLTVT.

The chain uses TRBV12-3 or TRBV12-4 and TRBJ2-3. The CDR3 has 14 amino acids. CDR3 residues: CASSLADSPDTQYF.

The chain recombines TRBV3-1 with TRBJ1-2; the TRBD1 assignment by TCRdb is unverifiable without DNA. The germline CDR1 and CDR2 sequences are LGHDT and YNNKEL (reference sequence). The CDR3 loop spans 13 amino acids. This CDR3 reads CASSQGAVNGYTF.

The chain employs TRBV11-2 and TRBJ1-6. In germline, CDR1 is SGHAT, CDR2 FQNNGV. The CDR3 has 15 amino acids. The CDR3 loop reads CASSLQPDHNSPLHF. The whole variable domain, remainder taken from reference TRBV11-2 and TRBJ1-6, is EAGVAQSPRYKIIEKRQSVAFWCNPISGHATLYWYQQILGQGPKLLIQFQNNGVVDDSQLPKDRFSAERLKGVDSTLKIQPAKLEDSAVYLCASSLQPDHNSPLHFGNGTRLTVT.

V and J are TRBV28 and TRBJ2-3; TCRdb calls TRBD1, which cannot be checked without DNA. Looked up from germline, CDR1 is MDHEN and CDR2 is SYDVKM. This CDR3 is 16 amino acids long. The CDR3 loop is CASSGFRDRAADTQYF.

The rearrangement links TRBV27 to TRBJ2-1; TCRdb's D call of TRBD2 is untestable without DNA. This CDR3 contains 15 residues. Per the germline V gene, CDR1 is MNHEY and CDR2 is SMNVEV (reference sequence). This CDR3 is CASTPGTSAYNEQFF.

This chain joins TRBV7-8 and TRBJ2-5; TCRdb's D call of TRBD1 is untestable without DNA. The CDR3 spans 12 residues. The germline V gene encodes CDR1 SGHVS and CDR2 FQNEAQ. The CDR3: CASSLTLETQYF.

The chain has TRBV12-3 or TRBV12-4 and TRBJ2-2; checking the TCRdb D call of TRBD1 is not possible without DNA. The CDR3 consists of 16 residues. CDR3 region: CASSLPPDRTTGELFF.

The CDR3 sequence: CASSPDGNNQPQHF. The chain combines TRBV5-5 with TRBJ1-5. CDR1 and CDR2 (germline): SGHKS, YYEKEE (reference sequence). The CDR3 contains 14 residues.

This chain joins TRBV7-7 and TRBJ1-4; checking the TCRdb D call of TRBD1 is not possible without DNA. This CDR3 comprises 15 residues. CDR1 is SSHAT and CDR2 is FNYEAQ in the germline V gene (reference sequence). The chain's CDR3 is CASSLTSGTEEKLFF. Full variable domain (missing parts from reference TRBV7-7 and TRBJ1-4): GAGVSQSPRYKVTKRGQDVTLRCDPISSHATLYWYQQALGQGPEFLTYFNYEAQPDKSGLPSDRFSAERPEGSISTLTIQRTEQRDSAMYRCASSLTSGTEEKLFFGSGTQLSVL.

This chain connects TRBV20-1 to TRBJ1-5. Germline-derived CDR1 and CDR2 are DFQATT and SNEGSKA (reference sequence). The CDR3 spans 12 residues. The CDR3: CSAREPNQPQHF.

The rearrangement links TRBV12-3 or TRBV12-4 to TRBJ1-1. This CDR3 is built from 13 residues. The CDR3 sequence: CASRGVGYTEAFF.